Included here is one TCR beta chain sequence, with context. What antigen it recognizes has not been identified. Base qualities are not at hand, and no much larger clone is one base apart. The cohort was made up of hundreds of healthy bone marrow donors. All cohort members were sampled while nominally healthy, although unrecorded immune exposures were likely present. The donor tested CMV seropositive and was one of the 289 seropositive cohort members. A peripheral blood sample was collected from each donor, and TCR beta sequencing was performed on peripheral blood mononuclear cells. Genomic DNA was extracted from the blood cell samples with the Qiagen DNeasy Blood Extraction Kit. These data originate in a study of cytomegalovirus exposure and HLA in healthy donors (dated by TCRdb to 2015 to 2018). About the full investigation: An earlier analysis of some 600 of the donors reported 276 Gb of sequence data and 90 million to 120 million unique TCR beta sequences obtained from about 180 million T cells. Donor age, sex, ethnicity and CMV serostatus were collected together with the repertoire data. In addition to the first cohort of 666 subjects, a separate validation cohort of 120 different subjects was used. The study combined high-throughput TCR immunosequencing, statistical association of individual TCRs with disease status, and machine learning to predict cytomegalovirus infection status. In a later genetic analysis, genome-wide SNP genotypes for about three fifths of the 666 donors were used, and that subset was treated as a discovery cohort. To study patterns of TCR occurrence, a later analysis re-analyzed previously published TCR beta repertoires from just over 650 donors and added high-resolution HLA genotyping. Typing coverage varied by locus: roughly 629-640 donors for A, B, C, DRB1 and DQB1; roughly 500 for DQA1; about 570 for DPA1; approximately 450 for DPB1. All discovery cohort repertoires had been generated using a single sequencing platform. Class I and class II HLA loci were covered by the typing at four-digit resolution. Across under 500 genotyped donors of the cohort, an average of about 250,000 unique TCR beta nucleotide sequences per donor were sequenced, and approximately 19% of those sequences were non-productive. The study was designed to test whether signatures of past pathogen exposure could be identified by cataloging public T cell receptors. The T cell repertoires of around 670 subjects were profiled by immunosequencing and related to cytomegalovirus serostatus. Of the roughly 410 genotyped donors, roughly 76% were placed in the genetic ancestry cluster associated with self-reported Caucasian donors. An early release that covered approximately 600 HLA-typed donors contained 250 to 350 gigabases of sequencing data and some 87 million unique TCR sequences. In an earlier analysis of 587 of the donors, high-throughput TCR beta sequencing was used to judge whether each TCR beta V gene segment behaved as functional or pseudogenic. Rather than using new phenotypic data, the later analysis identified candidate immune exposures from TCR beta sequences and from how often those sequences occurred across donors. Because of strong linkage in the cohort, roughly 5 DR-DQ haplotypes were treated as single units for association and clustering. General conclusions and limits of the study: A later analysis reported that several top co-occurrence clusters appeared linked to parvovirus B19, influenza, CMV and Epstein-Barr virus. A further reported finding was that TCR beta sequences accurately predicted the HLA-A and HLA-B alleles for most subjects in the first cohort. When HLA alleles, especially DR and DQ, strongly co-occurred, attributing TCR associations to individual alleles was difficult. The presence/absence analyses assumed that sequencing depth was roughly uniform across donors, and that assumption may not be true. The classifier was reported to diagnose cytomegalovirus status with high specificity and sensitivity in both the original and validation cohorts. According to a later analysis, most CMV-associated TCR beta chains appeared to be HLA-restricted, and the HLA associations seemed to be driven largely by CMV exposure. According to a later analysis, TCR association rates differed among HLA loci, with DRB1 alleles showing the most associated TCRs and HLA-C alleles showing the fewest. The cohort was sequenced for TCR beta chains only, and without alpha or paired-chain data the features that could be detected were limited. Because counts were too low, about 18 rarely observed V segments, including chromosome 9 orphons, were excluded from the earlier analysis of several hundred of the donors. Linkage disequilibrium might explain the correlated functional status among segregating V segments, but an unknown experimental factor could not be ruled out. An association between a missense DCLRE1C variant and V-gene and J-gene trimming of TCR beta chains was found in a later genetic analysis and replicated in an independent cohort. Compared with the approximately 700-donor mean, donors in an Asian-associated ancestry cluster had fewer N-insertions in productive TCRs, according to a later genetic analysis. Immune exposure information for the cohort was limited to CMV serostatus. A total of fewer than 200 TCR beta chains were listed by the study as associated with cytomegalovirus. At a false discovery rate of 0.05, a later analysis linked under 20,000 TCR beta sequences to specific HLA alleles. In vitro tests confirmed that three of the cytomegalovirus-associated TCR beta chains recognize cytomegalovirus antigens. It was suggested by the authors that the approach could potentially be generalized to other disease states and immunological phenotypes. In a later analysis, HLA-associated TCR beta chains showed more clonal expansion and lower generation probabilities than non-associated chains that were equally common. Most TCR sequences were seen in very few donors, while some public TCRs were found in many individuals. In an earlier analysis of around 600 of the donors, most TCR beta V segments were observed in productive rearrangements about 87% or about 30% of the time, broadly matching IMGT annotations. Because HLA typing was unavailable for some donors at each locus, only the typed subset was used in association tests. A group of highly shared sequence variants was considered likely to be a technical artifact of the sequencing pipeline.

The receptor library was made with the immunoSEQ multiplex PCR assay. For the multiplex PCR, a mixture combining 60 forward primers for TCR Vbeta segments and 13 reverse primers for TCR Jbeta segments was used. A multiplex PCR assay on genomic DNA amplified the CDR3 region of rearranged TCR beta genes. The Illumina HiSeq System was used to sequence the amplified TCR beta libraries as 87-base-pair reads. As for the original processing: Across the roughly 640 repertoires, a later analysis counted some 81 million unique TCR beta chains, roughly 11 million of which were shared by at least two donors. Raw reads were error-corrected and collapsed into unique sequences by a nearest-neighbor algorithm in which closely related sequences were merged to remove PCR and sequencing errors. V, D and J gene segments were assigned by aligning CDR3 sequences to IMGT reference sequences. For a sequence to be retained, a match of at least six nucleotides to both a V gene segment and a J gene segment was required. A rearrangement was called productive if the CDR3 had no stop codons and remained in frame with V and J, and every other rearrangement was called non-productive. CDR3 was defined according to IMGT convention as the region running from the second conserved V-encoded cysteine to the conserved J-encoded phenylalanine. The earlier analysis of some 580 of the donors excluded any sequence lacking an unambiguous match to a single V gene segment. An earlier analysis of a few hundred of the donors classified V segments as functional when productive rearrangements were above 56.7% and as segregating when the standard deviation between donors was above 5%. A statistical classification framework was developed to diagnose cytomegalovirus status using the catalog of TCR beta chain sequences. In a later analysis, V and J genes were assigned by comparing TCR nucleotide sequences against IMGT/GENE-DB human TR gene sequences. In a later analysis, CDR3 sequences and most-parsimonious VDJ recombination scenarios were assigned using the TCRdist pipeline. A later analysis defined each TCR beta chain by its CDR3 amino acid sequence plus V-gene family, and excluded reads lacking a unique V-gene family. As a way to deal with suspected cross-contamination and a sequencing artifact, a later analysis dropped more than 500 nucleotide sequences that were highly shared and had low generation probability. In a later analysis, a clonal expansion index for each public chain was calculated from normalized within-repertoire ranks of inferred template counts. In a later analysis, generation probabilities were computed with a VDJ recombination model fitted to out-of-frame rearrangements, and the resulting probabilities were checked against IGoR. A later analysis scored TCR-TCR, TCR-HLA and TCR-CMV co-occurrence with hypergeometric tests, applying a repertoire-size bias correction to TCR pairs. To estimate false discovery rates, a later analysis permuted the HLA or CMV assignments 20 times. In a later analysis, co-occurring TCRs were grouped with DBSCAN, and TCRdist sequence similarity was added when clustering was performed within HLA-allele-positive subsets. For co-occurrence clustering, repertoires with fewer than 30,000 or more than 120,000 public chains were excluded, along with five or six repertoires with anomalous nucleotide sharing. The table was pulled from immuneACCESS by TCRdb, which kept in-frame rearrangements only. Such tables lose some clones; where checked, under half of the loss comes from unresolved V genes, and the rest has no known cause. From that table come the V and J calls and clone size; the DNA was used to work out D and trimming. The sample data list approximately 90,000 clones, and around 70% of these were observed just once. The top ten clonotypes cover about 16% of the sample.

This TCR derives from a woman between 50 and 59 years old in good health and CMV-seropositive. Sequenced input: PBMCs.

Here the CDR3 is given as CASSLRTGGINEQFF. In nucleotides, the sequence is TGTGCCAGCAGCCTGCGGACAGGGGGCATCAATGAGCAGTTCTTC. The receptor chain draws on TRBV7-6 and TRBJ2-1; TRBD1 aligns with 11 central bases. The CDR3 runs 15 amino acids, cysteine and phenylalanine included. This entry keeps only the CDR3 DNA: 45 bases, framed from base 1. CDR1 and CDR2 are drawn from the germline V gene: SGHVS, FNYEAQ. The junction shows trimming of 5 bases on V and 6 bases on J, and the gene matches do not reach 6 bases of it.